Below are 8 T cell receptor beta chains sequenced from a single sample in a study of STAT5B mutations in CD4+ large granular lymphocyte leukemia. Data came from immunoSEQ multiplex PCR; TCRdb stores just in-frame clones and leaves some out. The repertoire holds 45,000 to 55,000 clones, with around 70% as singletons. What was sequenced was CD4+ T cells from blood buffy coats. The receptors shown here come from a human donor in good health.

The V and J genes are TRBV7-9 and TRBJ1-4, with a tentative D call TRBD1 (5 bases). The germline V gene encodes CDR1 SEHNR and CDR2 FQNEAQ (reference sequence). V was trimmed by 2 bases and J by 8 bases, leaving 9 bases between them. CDR3 size: 13 residues. The CDR3 loop reads CASSLRDSEKLFF. The DNA for the CDR3 is TGTGCCAGCAGCTTAAGGGACTCAGAAAAACTGTTTTTT.

The chain joins TRBV7-3 to TRBJ2-1; D gene uncertain. In germline, CDR1 is SGHTA, CDR2 FQGTGA. Trimming cost V 0 bases and J 2 bases, with 14 bases left between them. CDR3 length: 17 amino acids. The CDR3 DNA follows: TGTGCCAGCAGCTTAACCCCCCGTGGCCTGCCCTACAATGAGCAGTTCTTC. This sequence encodes CASSLTPRGLPYNEQFF.

The CDR3 loop is CASTPGPPHEQYF. The CDR3 DNA is TGTGCCAGCACCCCGGGACCGCCCCACGAGCAGTACTTC. This chain uses TRBV6-1 with TRBJ2-7, with D possibly called TRBD1 or TRBD2 (5 bases each). This CDR3 contains 13 residues. Germline loops: CDR1 MNHNS, CDR2 SASEGT. V shed 7 bases and J shed 5 bases, with 15 bases lying between them.

The chain is built from TRBV2 and TRBJ2-5; maybe TRBD2 (7 bases). Germline-derived CDR1 and CDR2 are SNHLY and FYNNEI. Trimming left V 3 bases short and J 4 bases short, with 12 bases between. The CDR3 spans 14 residues. The CDR3 DNA is TGTGCCAGCAGTGATAGGGGGGGCGGAGAGACCCAGTACTTC. Amino acid sequence: CASSDRGGGETQYF.

V and J are TRBV7-9 and TRBJ1-4, with D uncertain. Germline-derived CDR1 and CDR2 are SEHNR and FQNEAQ (reference sequence). There are 16 residues in the CDR3. V lost 1 base and J 0 bases, leaving 9 bases between the germline ends. This chain's CDR3 is CASSLGRFPTNEKLFF. The DNA of the CDR3 is TGTGCCAGCAGCTTAGGCAGGTTTCCAACTAATGAAAAACTGTTTTTT.

This clone showed up just a few times. CDR3 nucleotide sequence: TGTGCCAGCAGCTTAGGGAGAGGGACTGAAGCTTTCTTT. Its translation: CASSLGRGTEAFF. The chain couples TRBV11-1 to TRBJ1-1; D not certain. The CDR3 totals 13 residues. Trimming removed 1 base at V and 5 bases at J, with 8 bases between. Germline values: CDR1 SGHAT, CDR2 FQDESV (reference sequence).

The rearrangement joins TRBV2 to TRBJ2-2; 13 bases agree with TRBD2. Losses at the gene ends were 7 bases for V and 4 bases for J; bases not matched to a gene: 3. Looked up from germline, CDR1 is SNHLY and CDR2 is FYNNEI. The length of the CDR3 is 15 residues. In DNA form, the CDR3 reads TGTGCCAGCACCGGGACTAGCGGGACCACCGGGGAGCTGTTTTTT. Encoded protein: CASTGTSGTTGELFF.

The V and J genes are TRBV11-2 and TRBJ2-5; D may be TRBD1 or TRBD2 (5 bases each). Germline V gives CDR1 SGHAT, CDR2 FQNNGV. CDR3 length: 13 residues. The V gene lost 4 bases and the J gene lost 4 bases, with 10 bases spanning the gap. The CDR3 spells CASSSGGRETQYF. The CDR3 nucleotides are TGTGCCAGCAGCTCTGGGGGTAGAGAGACCCAGTACTTC.